This passage covers 18 T cell receptor beta chains from one sample sequenced in a study of molecular identifiers for immune sequencing clone quantification. MiXCR was run by TCRdb on the PCR reads, yielding one entry per CDR3 protein. Counted here are tens of thousands of distinct CDR3 sequences, 18% occurring once; the ten biggest clones make up nearly 1.5%. The material sequenced was naive CD8+ T cells from blood, with Jurkat cell RNA spiked in. Documented subset: FACS-sorted CD8+CD4-CCR7+CD45RA+ naive T cells. The receptors here all came from a human donor in good health. Some libraries in this study had Jurkat cell RNA spiked in.

Here the CDR3 reads CASSWRLAGQDNEQFF. In DNA, the CDR3 is TGTGCCAGCAGCTGGAGACTAGCGGGACAGGACAATGAGCAGTTCTTC. The chain couples TRBV5-8 to TRBJ2-1, with TRBD2 matching 11 bases. Germline V gene data show CDR1 as SGHTS and CDR2 as YDEGEE. Unmatched junction bases numbered 7, after V lost 3 bases and J lost 5 bases. The CDR3 length is 16 residues. The full variable domain, rest sourced from reference TRBV5-8 and TRBJ2-1, is EAGVTQSPTHLIKTRGQQATLRCSPISGHTSVYWYQQALGLGLQFLLWYDEGEERNRGNFPPRFSGRQFPNYSSELNVNALELEDSALYLCASSWRLAGQDNEQFFGPGTRLTVL.

This clonotype showed up many times. The chain carries TRBV11-2 and TRBJ2-1, with 9 bases matching TRBD2. The CDR3 runs 16 residues. The V gene end was trimmed by 3 bases and the J gene end by 5 bases; junction bases not matched to a gene: 8. Germline CDR1 SGHAT, CDR2 FQNNGV. The CDR3 sequence is CASSFPGLAGNNEQFF. The CDR3 DNA follows: TGTGCCAGCAGCTTCCCTGGGCTAGCGGGGAACAATGAGCAGTTCTTC.

About this clonotype itself: A much more abundant neighbour one base away suggests this may be a read error. V and J are TRBV11-1 and TRBJ2-5; D is unresolved. With 8 bases removed from V and 5 bases from J, the gap between germline ends came to 12 bases. Germline CDR1 is SGHAT and CDR2 is FQDESV (reference sequence). The CDR3 has 12 amino acids. In DNA, the CDR3 is TGTGCCAGCGGCTCCAACGGGGAGACCCAGTACTTC. This sequence encodes CASGSNGETQYF. The full variable domain, its missing parts supplied by reference TRBV11-1 and TRBJ2-5, is EAEVAQSPRYKITEKSQAVAFWCDPISGHATLYWYRQILGQGPELLVQFQDESVVDDSQLPKDRFSAERLKGVDSTLKIQPAELGDSAMYLCASGSNGETQYFGPGTRLLVL.

The chain is built from TRBV11-2 and TRBJ1-1; D gene unclear. Looked up from germline, CDR1 is SGHAT and CDR2 is FQNNGV. Trimming removed 5 bases from V and 3 bases from J, with 13 bases in between. This CDR3 contains 14 residues. The CDR3 sequence: CASSASGRYTEAFF. The CDR3 region has the DNA TGTGCCAGCAGCGCTAGTGGTCGATACACTGAAGCTTTCTTT.

This clonotype came up many times. This chain uses TRBV20-1 with TRBJ2-7; D is undetermined. The CDR3 runs to 14 residues. V was shortened by 1 base and J by 3 bases, with 13 bases between the two germline ends. From germline, CDR1 is DFQATT and CDR2 SNEGSKA (reference sequence). CDR3 region: CSARVVSRIYEQYF. CDR3 in DNA: TGCAGTGCTAGAGTGGTCAGCCGGATCTACGAGCAGTACTTC.

V gene TRBV5-1 combines with J gene TRBJ2-3, with D possibly matching TRBD2 (6 bases). Germline V lookup: CDR1 SGHRS, CDR2 YFSETQ. V lost 6 bases and J 2 bases, leaving 13 bases between the germline ends. The CDR3 is 14 amino acids. As DNA, the CDR3 is TGCGCCAGCATCGATAGCGGATACACAGATACGCAGTATTTT. It codes for CASIDSGYTDTQYF.

This clonotype appeared many times. This rearrangement joins TRBV5-1 to TRBJ2-7, with a possible D match to TRBD1 (6 bases). Germline CDR1 and CDR2: SGHRS and YFSETQ. Trimming stripped 2 bases from V and 3 bases from J, with 18 bases between. The CDR3 has 16 amino acids. The CDR3 nucleotides are TGCGCCAGCAGCTTTAATTCTGACAGGTTACGCTACGAGCAGTACTTC. This sequence encodes CASSFNSDRLRYEQYF.

This clonotype was recorded at least ten times. This sequence joins TRBV6-5 and TRBJ2-1, with no clear D. The CDR3 is 12 residues long. CDR1 MNHEY and CDR2 SVGAGI come from the germline V gene. With 5 bases removed from V and 7 bases from J, the gap between germline ends came to 9 bases. CDR3 nucleotide sequence: TGTGCCAGCAGTCCTAACGATAATGAGCAGTTCTTC. Translation gives CASSPNDNEQFF.

A remark on this clonotype: Germline and junction disagree at one end, which may indicate a read error. V usage is TRBV27 and J usage is TRBJ2-7; 12 bases are shared with TRBD1. CDR1 is MNHEY and CDR2 is SMNVEV in the germline V gene (reference sequence). CDR3 length equals 17 residues. The CDR3: CAGSLSRPGQGAYEQYF. CDR3 in DNA: TGTGCCGGCAGTTTATCGAGACCGGGACAGGGGGCGTACGAGCAGTACTTC.

The rearrangement links TRBV7-8 to TRBJ2-1, with 12 bases lining up with TRBD2. The junction had 6 bases not matched to a gene; V was cut back by 6 bases and J by 6 bases. This CDR3 spans 15 amino acids. In germline, CDR1 is SGHVS, CDR2 FQNEAQ. Written as DNA, the CDR3 is TGTGCCAGCAGTCGGCGACTAGCGGGAGTCAATGAGCAGTTCTTC. Translated: CASSRRLAGVNEQFF. The full variable domain, with the rest looked up from reference TRBV7-8 and TRBJ2-1, is GAGVSQSPRYKVAKRGQDVALRCDPISGHVSLFWYQQALGQGPEFLTYFQNEAQLDKSGLPSDRFFAERPEGSVSTLKIQRTQQEDSAVYLCASSRRLAGVNEQFFGPGTRLTVL.

On this clonotype itself: This clone may be a read error of a much larger clone one base away. The CDR3 bases are TGTGCCAGTAGTAACCCTACAGAGGAACCGACTGAAGCTGTCTTT. Its translation: CASSNPTEEPTEAVF. The rearrangement uses TRBV19 and TRBJ1-1; no firm D call. Germline CDR1 LNHDA, CDR2 SQIVND (reference sequence). The CDR3 is 15 residues long.

CDR3 bases: TGTGCCAGCACCCTGAAAGGGGGTAATGAAAAACTGTTTTTT. It encodes CASTLKGGNEKLFF. The V gene is TRBV12-3 or TRBV12-4, the J gene TRBJ1-4, with D perhaps TRBD1 (6 bases). The CDR3 covers 14 residues. V lost 7 bases and J lost 4, with 13 bases in between.

This clonotype was found many times. This chain links TRBV7-9 with TRBJ2-1; maybe TRBD1 (6 bases). V was trimmed by 4 bases and J by 4 bases, leaving 11 bases between them. The CDR3 loop spans 14 amino acids. Germline V gene sequence: CDR1 SEHNR, CDR2 FQNEAQ (reference sequence). CDR3 nucleotides: TGTGCCAGCAGCTCCATGGACAGATACAATGAGCAGTTCTTC. This translates into CASSSMDRYNEQFF.

This clonotype was picked up one time. The chain uses TRBV7-9 and TRBJ2-1, with 11 positions matching TRBD1. J gave up 2 bases and V 8 bases, and 5 bases lay outside the gene matches. Germline CDR1 and CDR2: SEHNR and FQNEAQ (reference sequence). This CDR3 contains 15 residues. As DNA, the CDR3 is TGTGCCAGCGGCTCGGGACAGGGGGCCTACAATGAGCAGTTCTTC. This gives the protein CASGSGQGAYNEQFF.

This clonotype has at least ten counts. The chain has TRBV4-1 and TRBJ2-5, with D uncertain. V lost 0 bases, J lost 5 bases, and 16 bases lay in between. Germline CDR1 and CDR2: MGHRA and YSYEKL. The CDR3 length is 16 residues. Written as DNA, the CDR3 is TGCGCCAGCAGCCAAGATGGTCGAGTCAAAGGGGAGACCCAGTACTTC. This codes for CASSQDGRVKGETQYF.

This clonotype has at least ten counts. This chain uses TRBV9 with TRBJ2-3; tentative D call: TRBD2 (6 bases). CDR1 and CDR2 from the germline V gene are SGDLS and YYNGEE. CDR3 size: 18 residues. V was trimmed by 4 bases and J by 2 bases, leaving 23 bases between them. CDR3 residues: CASSKEGTFDYSTDTQYF. The CDR3 nucleotides are TGTGCCAGCAGCAAGGAGGGGACCTTTGACTATTCCACAGATACGCAGTATTTT.

In this sample, this clonotype turned up many times. J is TRBJ2-7 and V is TRBV3-1, with TRBD1 matching 7 bases. CDR1 is LGHDT and CDR2 is YNNKEL in the germline V gene (reference sequence). The CDR3 has 14 amino acids. V shed 2 bases and J 2 bases; nucleotides not matched to a gene: 3. The CDR3 nucleotides read TGTGCCAGCAGCCAAAGGACAGGAACCTACGAGCAGTACTTC. Translated: CASSQRTGTYEQYF.

There are many counts of this clonotype. The gene calls are TRBV7-9 and TRBJ2-2; D is undetermined. V lost 3 bases and J lost 8, with 4 bases in between. The CDR3 consists of 11 residues. Germline CDR1 and CDR2: SEHNR and FQNEAQ (reference sequence). The CDR3 DNA reads as TGTGCCAGCAGCTTCGGAGGGGAGCTGTTTTTT. It translates to CASSFGGELFF.